This section outlines one T cell receptor beta chain sequence together with its context. Its cognate antigen is unknown. The CDR3 has 15 amino acids. V dropped 6 bases and J dropped 10; count of bases not matched to a gene: 9. The germline CDR1 and CDR2 sequences are MNHNS and SASEGT. The data derive from a study of long-term antiretroviral therapy in people with HIV. Study results and caveats: At every time point, clones expanded before ART dominated the repertoire. No data were available on ART adherence, viral resistance or therapy changes.

Run at survey level, the immunoSEQ assay was version v3.0. Per-sample sequencing targets were roughly 40,000-50,000 T-cell genomes. Only in-frame clones appear in the TCRdb table, and some are missing; sequencing was by immunoSEQ multiplex PCR. Here the sample spans over 25,000 clones, more than 70% being singletons. The receptor comes from a man aged 18 to 29 with HIV. Sequenced here: unsorted PBMCs, sampled 1.5 years before starting antiretroviral therapy. The chain uses TRBV6-1 and TRBJ2-1; 13 bases match TRBD2. Here the CDR3 reads CASRDRGLAGREQFF. CDR3 bases: TGTGCCAGCAGGGACAGGGGACTAGCGGGAAGGGAGCAGTTCTTC.